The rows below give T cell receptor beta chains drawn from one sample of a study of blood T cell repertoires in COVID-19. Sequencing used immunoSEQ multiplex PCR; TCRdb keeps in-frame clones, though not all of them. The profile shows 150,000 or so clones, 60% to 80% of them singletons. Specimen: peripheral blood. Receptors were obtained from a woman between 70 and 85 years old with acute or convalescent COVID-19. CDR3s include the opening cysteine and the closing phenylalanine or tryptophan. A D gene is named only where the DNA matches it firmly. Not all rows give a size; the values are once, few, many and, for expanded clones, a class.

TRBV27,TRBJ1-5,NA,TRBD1,TGTGCCAGCAGTTACGGGCGCGGGGCTCCAGGGGGAAATCAGCCCCAGCATTTT,CASSYGRGAPGGNQPQHF
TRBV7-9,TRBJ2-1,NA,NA,TGTGCCAGCAGCTTGGGCCTTAGGGGGAGCAATGAGCAGTTCTTC,CASSLGLRGSNEQFF
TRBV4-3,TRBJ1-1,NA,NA,TGCGCCAGCAGCAGAAACCGGGGACAAACGAACACTGAAGCTTTCTTT,CASSRNRGQTNTEAFF
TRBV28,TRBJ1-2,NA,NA,TGTGCCAGCATACCGCGATTCCGTCCTAACTATGGCTACACCTTC,CASIPRFRPNYGYTF
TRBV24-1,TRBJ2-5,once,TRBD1,TGTGCCACCAGTGATTTGGGGACAGGGCCCACAGTGACCCAGTACTTC,CATSDLGTGPTVTQYF
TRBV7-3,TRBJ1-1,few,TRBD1,TGTGCCAGCAGCCTATCCGGGACAGGGTCCACTGAAGCTTTCTTT,CASSLSGTGSTEAFF
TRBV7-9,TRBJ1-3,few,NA,TGTGCCAGCAGCTTAGGTTTTCAGACACCCGGAAACACCATATATTTT,CASSLGFQTPGNTIYF
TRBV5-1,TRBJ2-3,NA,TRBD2,TGCGCCAGCAGCGAGGGACTAGCGGGAGGGTCTGGGGTGGATACGCAGTATTTT,CASSEGLAGGSGVDTQYF
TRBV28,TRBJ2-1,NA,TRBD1,TGTGCCAGCAGTCCCCGGGACAGGGCAACCCACGGTGAGCAGTTCTTC,CASSPRDRATHGEQFF
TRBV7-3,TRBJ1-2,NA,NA,TGTGCCAGCAGCTTGGGCGCTAACTATGGCTACACCTTC,CASSLGANYGYTF
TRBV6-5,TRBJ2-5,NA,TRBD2,TGTGCCAGCACCCCGGAGGCTAGCGGACAAGAGACCCAGTACTTC,CASTPEASGQETQYF
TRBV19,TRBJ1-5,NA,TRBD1,TGTGCCAGTACCATCACAGGGGGCTCAAGCAATCAGCCCCAGCATTTT,CASTITGGSSNQPQHF
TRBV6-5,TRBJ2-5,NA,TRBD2,TGTGCCAGCATCCCTAGCGGGAGGCGGGAGACCCAGTACTTC,CASIPSGRRETQYF
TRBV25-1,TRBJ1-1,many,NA,TGTGCCAGCAGTGAAACGGGGGGGGAATTGGGGTTACTTGAAGCTTTCTTT,CASSETGGELGLLEAFF
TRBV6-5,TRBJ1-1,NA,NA,TGTGCCAGCAGTCTTCTGAGAGGGAACACTGAAGCTTTCTTT,CASSLLRGNTEAFF
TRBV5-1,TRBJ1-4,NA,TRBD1,TGCGCCAGCAGCTCGCAGGGGGATGAAAAACTGTTTTTT,CASSSQGDEKLFF
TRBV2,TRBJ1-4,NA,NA,TGTGCCAGCAGGAGACAGAAGAATGAAAAACTGTTTTTT,CASRRQKNEKLFF